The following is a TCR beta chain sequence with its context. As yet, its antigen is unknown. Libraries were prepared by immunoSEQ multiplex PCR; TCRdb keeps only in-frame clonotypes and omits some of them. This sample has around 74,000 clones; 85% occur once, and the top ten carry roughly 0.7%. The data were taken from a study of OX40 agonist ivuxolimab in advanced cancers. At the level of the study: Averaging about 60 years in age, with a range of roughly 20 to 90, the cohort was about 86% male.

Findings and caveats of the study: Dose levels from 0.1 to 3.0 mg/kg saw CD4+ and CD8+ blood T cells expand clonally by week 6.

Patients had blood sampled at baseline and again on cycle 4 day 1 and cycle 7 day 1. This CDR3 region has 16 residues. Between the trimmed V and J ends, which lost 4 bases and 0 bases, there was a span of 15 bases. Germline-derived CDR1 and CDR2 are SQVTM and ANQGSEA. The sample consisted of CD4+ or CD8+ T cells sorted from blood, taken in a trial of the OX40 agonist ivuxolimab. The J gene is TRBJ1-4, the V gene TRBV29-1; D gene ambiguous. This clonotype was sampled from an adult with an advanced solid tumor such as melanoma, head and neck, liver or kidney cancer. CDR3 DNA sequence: TGCAGCGTTGCCCTTACAACAGCTACAACTAATGAAAAACTGTTTTTT. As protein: CSVALTTATTNEKLFF.